A single sample gave rise to the 19 T cell receptor beta chains below, sequenced in a study of blood T cells in healthy people across ages. PCR was performed a second time for about 6 to 12 cycles using a sample-barcoded 5' primer and a J-beta primer mix. TCRdb fed the 5' RACE reads into MiXCR, producing one record per CDR3 protein. The sample contains around 1,500,000 distinct CDR3 sequences, 28% of which appear only once. Source material: blood. All receptors derive from a woman in her twenties or thirties in good health.

In this sample, this clonotype turned up a few times. V and J are TRBV5-1 and TRBJ1-3, with 9 bases matching TRBD1. CDR3 length: 15 residues. CDR1 is SGHRS, CDR2 YFSETQ, per germline. The junction had 3 bases not matched to a gene; V was cut back by 3 bases and J by 2 bases. CDR3 sequence: CASSSDRGTGNTIYF. In DNA form, the CDR3 reads TGCGCCAGCAGCTCGGACAGGGGCACTGGAAACACCATATATTTT.

This clonotype was detected ten times or more. The chain links TRBV14 to TRBJ2-7, with 8 bases lining up with TRBD2. Looked up from germline, CDR1 is SGHDN and CDR2 is FVKESK. The V and J ends lost 3 bases and 4 bases, in that order; junction bases with no gene match: 8. CDR3 length: 15 residues. In nucleotides, the CDR3 is TGTGCCAGCAGCCAGGTTGCGGGGGGCGCGTACGAGCAGTACTTC. Encoded protein: CASSQVAGGAYEQYF.

About this clonotype itself: A much bigger clone sits one base away, suggesting this may be a read error. CDR3 bases: TGCAGCGGCTGGGACCTTGAAAAACTGTTTTTT. Encoded protein: CSGWDLEKLFF. V is TRBV29-1 and J is TRBJ1-4; TRBD1 is a possible D gene (5 bases). The CDR3 spans 11 residues. Germline CDR1 SQVTM, CDR2 ANQGSEA. V was cut by 7 bases and J by 7 bases, with 10 bases left in between.

About this clonotype: It may be a read error: a sequence one base away is much more abundant. The V and J genes are TRBV24-1 and TRBJ2-4; a possible D gene is TRBD1 (6 bases). The CDR3 length is 15 residues. V was shortened by 4 bases and J by 13 bases, with 22 bases between the two germline ends. The germline gives CDR1 KGHDR, CDR2 SFDVKD. The CDR3 DNA is TGTGCCACCAGTGAGACAGGCAGCTCCTACAATGAGCAGTACTTC. Protein product: CATSETGSSYNEQYF.

V and J are TRBV7-9 and TRBJ1-1; D gene uncertain. The CDR3 consists of 13 residues. Trimming took off 7 bases at V and 2 bases at J, with 11 bases between the two ends. Germline loops: CDR1 SEHNR, CDR2 FQNEAQ (reference sequence). The CDR3 DNA follows: TGTGCCAGCACCCAATTCCTAAACACTGAAGCTTTCTTT. Translating gives CASTQFLNTEAFF. Filled out from reference TRBV7-9 and TRBJ1-1, the complete variable domain reads DTGVSQNPRHKITKRGQNVTFRCDPISEHNRLYWYRQTLGQGPEFLTYFQNEAQLEKSRLLSDRFSAERPKGSFSTLEIQRTEQGDSAMYLCASTQFLNTEAFFGQGTRLTVV.

A word on this clonotype: A read error may produce the germline difference seen at one junction end. The chain links TRBV6-2 or TRBV6-3 to TRBJ2-1, with 11 bases identical to TRBD2. CDR1 is MNHEY and CDR2 is SVGEGT in the germline V gene. The CDR3 runs 14 residues. DNA of the CDR3: TGTGCCGGCAGTTCGGGACTAGCGGACAATGAGCAGTTCTTC. Protein product: CAGSSGLADNEQFF.

A word on this clonotype: One junction end disagrees with the germline gene, perhaps due to a read error. The CDR3 region has the DNA TGTGCCAGCAGCTTTAGCCAATACGAGCGGTACTTC. It translates to CASSFSQYERYF. The chain joins TRBV5-5 to TRBJ2-7, with D hard to call. This CDR3 has 12 residues. CDR1 and CDR2 from the germline V gene are SGHKS and YYEKEE (reference sequence).

This clonotype has a count of ten or more. The rearrangement uses TRBV4-1 and TRBJ2-1; tentative D call: TRBD1 (7 bases). V was trimmed by 2 bases and J by 8 bases, leaving 16 bases between them. CDR3 length equals 15 residues. CDR1 and CDR2 from the germline V gene are MGHRA and YSYEKL. CDR3 in DNA: TGCGCCAGCAGCCAACGAGACAGGGAGGCCCATGAGCAGTTCTTC. This translates into CASSQRDREAHEQFF.

The chain couples TRBV27 to TRBJ2-7, with D possibly being TRBD1 (6 bases). CDR1 is MNHEY, CDR2 SMNVEV, per germline (reference sequence). V shed 3 bases and J shed 5 bases, with 20 bases lying between them. This CDR3 region has 16 residues. DNA of the CDR3: TGTGCCAGCAGTTTGGGTGTCTCTGGGGGCTTGGACGAGCAGTACTTC. Its protein product is CASSLGVSGGLDEQYF.

This clonotype was found a few times. The gene calls are TRBV20-1 and TRBJ1-4; 9 bases align to TRBD1. Germline lookup yields CDR1 DFQATT and CDR2 SNEGSKA (reference sequence). Trimming took 6 bases from V and 5 from J; bases not matched to a gene: 4. The length of the CDR3 is 13 residues. The DNA for the CDR3 is TGCAGTGCCAAGGGACAGGGAAATGAAAAACTGTTTTTT. It yields the protein CSAKGQGNEKLFF.

This clonotype appeared a few times. The chain uses TRBV12-3 or TRBV12-4 and TRBJ2-7; tentatively, D is TRBD1 (5 bases). Trimming removed 5 bases from V and 6 bases from J, with 14 bases in between. This CDR3 has 13 residues. CDR3 coding DNA: TGTGCCAGCAGTATGACAGACCCCTCCGAGCAGTACTTC. It codes for CASSMTDPSEQYF.

The chain recombines TRBV15 with TRBJ1-1; D remains unclear. This CDR3 contains 15 residues. From germline, CDR1 is LNHNV and CDR2 YYDKDF (reference sequence). Trimming took 0 bases from V and 1 from J, leaving 9 bases between them. The CDR3 DNA reads TGTGCCACCAGCAGAGATATATCAGGGAACACTGAAGCTTTCTTT. Translating it yields CATSRDISGNTEAFF.

Concerning this clonotype: This likely stems from a read error, as it lies one base from a far larger clone. The rearrangement links TRBV12-3 or TRBV12-4 to TRBJ2-7; 7 bases align to TRBD2. The end of the DNA fits TRBJ2-5 better, so the J call may be wrong. This CDR3 has 14 amino acids. CDR3 sequence (DNA): TGTGCCAACAGTCCCCTGGCGGGAGAAGAGACCCAGTACTTC. This translates into CANSPLAGEETQYF.

This clonotype was observed a few times. The chain recombines TRBV7-9 with TRBJ2-3; 10 bases match TRBD1. The germline V gene has CDR1 SEHNR and CDR2 FQNEAQ (reference sequence). J gave up 0 bases and V 8 bases, and 5 bases lay outside the gene matches. The CDR3 sequence is 15 residues long. CDR3 nucleotide sequence: TGTGCCAGCTCAGACAGGGGGCGGAGCACAGATACGCAGTATTTT. This translates into CASSDRGRSTDTQYF. The whole variable domain, remainder taken from reference TRBV7-9 and TRBJ2-3, is DTGVSQNPRHKITKRGQNVTFRCDPISEHNRLYWYRQTLGQGPEFLTYFQNEAQLEKSRLLSDRFSAERPKGSFSTLEIQRTEQGDSAMYLCASSDRGRSTDTQYFGPGTRLTVL.

The chain is built from TRBV3-1 and TRBJ2-7; D is possibly TRBD2 (5 bases). V was cut by 3 bases and J by 1 base, with 16 bases left in between. Germline CDR1 and CDR2: LGHDT and YNNKEL (reference sequence). CDR3 size: 16 residues. CDR3 region: CASSQSTRASSYEQYF. DNA of the CDR3: TGTGCCAGCAGCCAGAGTACGCGGGCGTCGTCCTACGAGCAGTACTTC.

V is TRBV7-9 and J is TRBJ2-1; 10 bases are a match to TRBD2. The CDR3 loop spans 16 amino acids. V shed 8 bases, J shed 4 bases, and the junction held 11 bases outside the gene matches. Germline assignment: CDR1 SEHNR and CDR2 FQNEAQ (reference sequence). In DNA form, the CDR3 reads TGTGCCAGCCCCTTGGAGCGGGGGGGCATATACAATGAGCAGTTCTTC. This gives the protein CASPLERGGIYNEQFF.

This clonotype was recorded many times. The gene calls are TRBV6-5 and TRBJ2-3; tentatively, D is TRBD2 (5 bases). Germline lookup yields CDR1 MNHEY and CDR2 SVGAGI. The ends were cut back, 8 bases at V and 4 bases at J, with 22 bases in the middle. This CDR3 contains 16 residues. The DNA of the CDR3 is TGTGCCAGCCAAAGCCCAACGGGGATGGGGTCAGATACGCAGTATTTT. This codes for CASQSPTGMGSDTQYF.

The V gene is TRBV20-1, the J gene TRBJ2-3, with 7 bases that match TRBD2. The trim removed 6 bases at V and 6 bases at J, leaving 6 bases unmatched. Germline assignment: CDR1 DFQATT and CDR2 SNEGSKA (reference sequence). The CDR3 extends over 12 amino acids. CDR3 in amino acids: CSAGREGDTQYF. The CDR3 DNA reads TGCAGTGCAGGGAGGGAGGGGGATACGCAGTATTTT.

The genes are TRBV10-3 and TRBJ2-7, with 8 bases that match TRBD1. Germline V gene data show CDR1 as ENHRY and CDR2 as SYGVKD. The CDR3 is made up of 14 amino acids. V dropped 7 bases and J dropped 4; count of bases not matched to a gene: 9. CDR3 coding DNA: TGTGCCATCAATGCTGGGACAGGCCTTTACGAGCAGTACTTC. Its protein is CAINAGTGLYEQYF.